A single sample gave rise to the 10 T cell receptor beta chains below, sequenced in a study of T-cell reconstitution after alpha-beta-depleted transplantation in children. This sample's TCRbeta library carried unique molecular identifier barcodes. TCRdb used MiXCR to reprocess the PCR reads, holding one entry per CDR3 protein. The table lists about 540,000 distinct CDR3 sequences, around 20% of them singletons. This material consisted of PBMCs from the stem cell graft donor, taken from the stem cell graft. The source of these receptors is a human donor who donated a stem cell graft to a child with acute lymphoblastic leukemia.

This clonotype occurred a few times. The rearrangement joins TRBV29-1 to TRBJ2-1; 8 nucleotides match TRBD1. The CDR3 covers 13 residues. V gave up 8 bases and J gave up 1 base; unmatched junction bases: 4. Germline CDR1 SQVTM, CDR2 ANQGSEA. CDR3 DNA sequence: TGCAGCACATGGACAGGGTCCTACAATGAGCAGTTCTTC. The encoded protein is CSTWTGSYNEQFF.

This clonotype was detected many times. The V call is TRBV7-9, the J call TRBJ1-2, with D perhaps TRBD1 (6 bases). Trimming removed 4 bases from V and 2 bases from J, with 17 bases in between. The CDR3 totals 16 residues. Germline-derived CDR1 and CDR2 are SEHNR and FQNEAQ (reference sequence). The CDR3 reads CASSSRPSQGNYGYTF. The CDR3 DNA sequence: TGTGCCAGCAGCTCACGGCCCTCTCAGGGGAACTATGGCTACACCTTC.

This clonotype was seen only a few times. The genes are TRBV15 and TRBJ2-7, with D unclear. Germline-derived CDR1 and CDR2 are LNHNV and YYDKDF (reference sequence). CDR3 length: 13 amino acids. Trimming took 3 bases from V and 1 from J, leaving 7 bases between them. CDR3 loop: CATSSRGSYEQYF. The CDR3 nucleotides read TGTGCCACCAGCAGTCGTGGGTCCTACGAGCAGTACTTC.

The chain carries TRBV5-1 and TRBJ2-1; 11 nucleotides align to TRBD2. V shed 5 bases, J shed 8 bases, and the junction held 12 bases outside the gene matches. CDR1 and CDR2 (germline): SGHRS, YFSETQ. The CDR3 is made up of 16 amino acids. The DNA for the CDR3 is TGCGCCAGCAGGAGAATTACTAGCGGGAGAATCGATGAGCAGTTCTTC. Translated, it gives CASRRITSGRIDEQFF.

In its sample, this clonotype was seen a few times. The chain employs TRBV10-2 and TRBJ1-2, with D possibly TRBD1 on 5 matching bases. Germline CDR1 WSHSY, CDR2 SAAADI. The ends were cut back, 2 bases at V and 2 bases at J, with 12 bases in the middle. The CDR3 extends over 15 amino acids. The CDR3 DNA reads as TGCGCCAGCAGTGAGACAGGTTGGCAGAACTATGGCTACACCTTC. As protein: CASSETGWQNYGYTF.

The chain has TRBV15 and TRBJ2-7; 7 nucleotides align to TRBD2. Germline assignment: CDR1 LNHNV and CDR2 YYDKDF (reference sequence). This CDR3 region has 13 residues. V dropped 3 bases and J dropped 6; count of bases not matched to a gene: 5. This chain's CDR3 is CATSRDSGFEQYF. The DNA of the CDR3 is TGTGCCACCAGCAGGGATAGCGGGTTCGAGCAGTACTTC.

This clonotype has more than one count but fewer than ten. The chain employs TRBV15 and TRBJ2-7; D is tentatively TRBD1 or TRBD2 (5 bases each). The CDR3 is 15 residues long. V was pared by 1 base and J by 2 bases, with 12 bases between. Germline lookup yields CDR1 LNHNV and CDR2 YYDKDF (reference sequence). CDR3 loop: CATSRALGDPYEQYF. Here the CDR3 DNA reads TGTGCCACCAGCAGAGCCCTGGGGGACCCCTACGAGCAGTACTTC.

This clonotype was seen a few times. The chain carries TRBV11-1 and TRBJ1-2; D is uncertain. The CDR3 loop spans 14 amino acids. Germline V gives CDR1 SGHAT, CDR2 FQDESV (reference sequence). V lost 4 bases to trimming and J lost 3 bases, with 12 bases between them. CDR3 nucleotides: TGTGCCAGCAGCTCCGAACAGCGAGACTATGGCTACACCTTC. It encodes CASSSEQRDYGYTF.

This clonotype was counted only a few times. The chain couples TRBV20-1 to TRBJ1-2; D ambiguous. Looked up from germline, CDR1 is DFQATT and CDR2 is SNEGSKA (reference sequence). The V end was cut by 2 bases, the J end by 5 bases, with 12 bases between. CDR3 length equals 13 residues. The CDR3 nucleotides are TGCAGTGCTAGACCACCTAACCCGTATGGCTACACCTTC. It translates to CSARPPNPYGYTF.

This clonotype was counted a few times. This chain joins TRBV3-1 and TRBJ2-1, with 7 nucleotides matching TRBD2. CDR1 is LGHDT and CDR2 is YNNKEL in the germline V gene (reference sequence). Trimming cost V 2 bases and J 6 bases; bases outside gene matches: 4. The length of the CDR3 is 14 residues. The CDR3 is CASSQTSVVNEQFF. The CDR3 nucleotides are TGTGCCAGCAGCCAAACTAGCGTAGTCAATGAGCAGTTCTTC.